The rows below give T cell receptor beta chains drawn from one sample of a study of T cells in Graves' hyperthyroidism and ophthalmopathy. Using its own MiXCR run on the multiplex PCR reads, TCRdb lists one record per CDR3 protein. The sample includes approximately 600,000 distinct CDR3 sequences, about 17% seen only once; the top ten take 3% to 4.5%. The sequenced sample was blood. The receptors stem from a young woman with Graves' hyperthyroidism. The CDR3 runs from the conserved cysteine through the conserved F or W. D genes are given only for firm matches. Some rows mark clone size as missing; the rest say once, few, many or name a class of expanded clone.

TRBJ2-1 | TRBV28 | many | . | 19 | TGTGCCAGCAGACCCCGGCCACGACAGGAAAACGCTCAACACAATGAGCAGTTCTTC | CASRPRPRQENAQHNEQFF
TRBJ2-7 | TRBV20-1 | few | . | 18 | TGCAGTGCTAGACCCCAGGGCTCGATGCCCCTGACCCTCTACGAGCAGTACTTC | CSARPQGSMPLTLYEQYF
TRBJ2-7 | TRBV6-5 | . | TRBD2 | 16 | TGTGCCAGCAGTTACAGAGAGCGGGAGCCTTCGGGGGAGCAGTACTTC | CASSYREREPSGEQYF
TRBJ2-1 | TRBV7-9 | many | TRBD2 | 15 | TGTGCCAGCAGCTTAGGGGAGGGCCGGTACAATGAGCAGTTCTTC | CASSLGEGRYNEQFF
TRBJ2-1 | TRBV18 | . | . | 14 | TGTGCCAGCTCATCCCCGTTTGGGGGGAATGAGCAGTTCTTC | CASSSPFGGNEQFF
TRBJ2-1 | TRBV9 | . | . | 14 | TGTGCCAGCAGCCCAGGAGGGTTATACAATGAGCAGTTCTTC | CASSPGGLYNEQFF
TRBJ2-1 | TRBV29-1 | many | . | 14 | TGCAGCGTTGACGAAGGGGTTGTTGACAATGAGCAGTTCTTC | CSVDEGVVDNEQFF
TRBJ2-1 | TRBV28 | many | TRBD1 | 15 | TGTGCCAGCAGTTTTGGGACAGGGATCGGGGATGAGCAGTTCTTC | CASSFGTGIGDEQFF
TRBJ1-5 | TRBV25-1 | . | . | 13 | TGTGCCAGCAGTGATGGGGAACATCAGCCCCAGCATTTT | CASSDGEHQPQHF
TRBJ1-5 | TRBV6-1 | many | . | 14 | TGTGCCAGCAGTGGGACACGCATCAATCAGCCCCAGCATTTT | CASSGTRINQPQHF
TRBJ2-3 | TRBV7-9 | . | TRBD2 | 16 | TGTGCCAGCAGGAAGGGGACTAGCGGAGTGACAGATACGCAGTATTTT | CASRKGTSGVTDTQYF
TRBJ2-5 | TRBV28 | . | TRBD1 | 17 | TGTGCCAGCAGTCTCTCCTTGGACAGGGGGTCAGGAGAGACCCAGTACTTC | CASSLSLDRGSGETQYF
TRBJ1-1 | TRBV20-1 | . | . | 13 | TGCAGTGCTAGAAGGAGGGTGGCCACTGAAGCTTTCTTT | CSARRRVATEAFF
TRBJ1-6 | TRBV29-1 | few | . | 14 | TGCAGCGTACAGGAGGGCTCCTATAATTCACCCCTCCACTTT | CSVQEGSYNSPLHF
TRBJ1-1 | TRBV5-1 | many | . | 13 | TGCGCCAGCAGCTTGGAGGGCAGGGGTGAAGCTTTCTTT | CASSLEGRGEAFF
TRBJ1-4 | TRBV20-1 | . | . | 14 | TGCAGTGCTAGTTATGGCCCAACTAATGAAAAACTGTTTTTT | CSASYGPTNEKLFF
TRBJ2-5 | TRBV18 | many | . | 13 | TGTGCCAGCTCACCACTACAGCAAGAGACCCAGTACTTC | CASSPLQQETQYF
TRBJ2-7 | TRBV28 | . | . | 13 | TGTGCCAGCACCCAACTCCAGGGGGGCGAGCAGTACTTC | CASTQLQGGEQYF
TRBJ1-2 | TRBV7-2 | many | . | 14 | TGTGCCAGCAGCTTAGCTGCAGACAGGAGGGGCTACACCTTC | CASSLAADRRGYTF
TRBJ2-1 | TRBV6-9 | . | TRBD2 | 15 | TGTGCCAGCAGTTCGACTAGCGGGAGTAGGCATGAGCAGTTCTTC | CASSSTSGSRHEQFF
TRBJ1-2 | TRBV2 | many | . | 14 | TGTGCCAGCACGACGCAAGGACGGATGTATGGCTACACCTTC | CASTTQGRMYGYTF
TRBJ2-7 | TRBV5-5 | . | . | 13 | TGTGCCAGCACATCACCACCATACTACGAGCAGTACTTC | CASTSPPYYEQYF
TRBJ1-3 | TRBV5-6 | . | . | 15 | TGTGCCAGCAGCTTAGGCAGCTTCTCTGGAAACACCATATATTTT | CASSLGSFSGNTIYF
TRBJ2-7 | TRBV29-1 | . | . | 14 | TGCAGGGGAGGGGGGCAGTTGGGTGGGGACGAGCAGTACTTC | CRGGGQLGGDEQYF
TRBJ2-2 | TRBV6-1 | many | . | 14 | TGTGCCAGCAGACCATTAGCGAACACCGGGGAGCTGTTTTTT | CASRPLANTGELFF
TRBJ2-1 | TRBV12-3/TRBV12-4 | many | . | 14 | TGTGCCAGCAGCCGCCGGGGCCAGTCCGATGAGCAGTTCTTC | CASSRRGQSDEQFF
TRBJ2-1 | TRBV5-1 | . | . | 19 | TGCGCCAGCAGCTTGGGGGATGGAGCCGGGACTGTTAGTATACATGAGCAGTTCTTC | CASSLGDGAGTVSIHEQFF
TRBJ1-1 | TRBV5-5 | few | . | 15 | TGTGCCCGTCTAATTAAGTGGAAGATGAACACTGAAGCTTTCTTT | CARLIKWKMNTEAFF
TRBJ2-4 | TRBV11-2 | . | TRBD1 | 16 | TGTGCCAGCAGCTTAACCACAGGGGCTGACGGGAACATTCAGTACTTC | CASSLTTGADGNIQYF
TRBJ2-2 | TRBV3-1 | . | . | 17 | TGTGCCAGCAGCCCCTACCGGCCTATTAAGAACACCGGGGAGCTGTTTTTT | CASSPYRPIKNTGELFF
TRBJ2-1 | TRBV5-6 | many | TRBD1 | 16 | TGTGCCAGCAGCAGAAAGGGGACAGCGCACTACAATGAGCAGTTCTTC | CASSRKGTAHYNEQFF
TRBJ2-5 | TRBV11-1 | many | TRBD2 | 14 | TGTGCCAGCAGCCGGGGGGGGTCTACGGAGACCCAGTACTTC | CASSRGGSTETQYF
TRBJ2-1 | TRBV20-1 | many | TRBD2 | 13 | TGCAGTGCTGGCCGGGACTACTACAACGAGCAGTTCTTC | CSAGRDYYNEQFF
TRBJ2-3 | TRBV9 | few | . | 18 | TGTGCCAGCAGCCCAGGGCGGGGCCAATGGAGCACGACAGATACGCAGTATTTT | CASSPGRGQWSTTDTQYF
TRBJ2-7 | TRBV5-8 | . | . | 14 | TGTGCCAGCAGCTTCTACCGGACAGCCTACGAGCAGTACTTC | CASSFYRTAYEQYF
TRBJ1-2 | TRBV4-1 | many | . | 16 | TGCGCCAGCAGCCAAGATATGGGACATCCCTTCTATGGCTACACCTTC | CASSQDMGHPFYGYTF